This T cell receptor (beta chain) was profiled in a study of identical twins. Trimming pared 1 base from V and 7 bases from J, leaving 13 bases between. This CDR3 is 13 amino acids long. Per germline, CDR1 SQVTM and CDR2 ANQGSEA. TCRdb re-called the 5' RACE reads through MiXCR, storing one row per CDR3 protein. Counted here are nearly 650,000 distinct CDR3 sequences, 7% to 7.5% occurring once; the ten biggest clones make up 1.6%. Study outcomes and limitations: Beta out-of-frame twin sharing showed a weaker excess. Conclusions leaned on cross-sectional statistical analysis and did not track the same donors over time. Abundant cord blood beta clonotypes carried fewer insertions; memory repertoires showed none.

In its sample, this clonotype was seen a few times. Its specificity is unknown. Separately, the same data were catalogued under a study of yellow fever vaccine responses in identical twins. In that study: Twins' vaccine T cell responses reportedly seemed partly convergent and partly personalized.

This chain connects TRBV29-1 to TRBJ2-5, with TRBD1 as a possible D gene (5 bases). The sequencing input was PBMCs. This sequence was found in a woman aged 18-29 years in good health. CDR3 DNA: TGCAGCGTTGAAGCCACAGGCTGGACGACCCAGTACTTC. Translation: CSVEATGWTTQYF.